This TCR beta chain was documented in a study of control samples from healthy donors and cancer patients. TCRdb's table, derived via immunoSEQ multiplex PCR, lists solely in-frame clones and lacks some. Among 150,000 or so clones listed, 88% were seen once. Deletions cut 2 bases from V and 5 bases from J, with 8 bases between. CDR1 and CDR2 (germline): MNHEY, SVGEGT. The CDR3 runs 13 residues. Input material: blood. The source is a man between 18 and 35 years old in good health. The gene calls are TRBV6-2 or TRBV6-3 and TRBJ2-3; D tentatively reads TRBD1 or TRBD2 (5 bases each). As DNA, the CDR3 is TGTGCCAGCAGTTACGGGGCGGGAGATACGCAGTATTTT. Translated: CASSYGAGDTQYF.